This T cell receptor beta chain originates from a study of patients and donors after allogeneic stem cell transplantation. In this sample, this clonotype turned up a few times. TCRdb reprocessed the RT-PCR reads with MiXCR, giving one entry per CDR3 protein. The repertoire holds more than 850,000 distinct CDR3 sequences, with about a sixth as singletons. This CDR3 spans 13 amino acids. Germline values: CDR1 MNHNS, CDR2 SASEGT. Germline trimming cut 7 bases from V and 5 bases from J; bases unmatched to any gene: 7. Input material: blood, either unsorted or a sorted T cell fraction (not recorded which). This TCR derives from a human donor who was either an allogeneic HSCT recipient or a stem cell or donor lymphocyte infusion donor (not recorded which). It is not recorded whose cells these are; they may come from a transplant donor. The rearrangement joins TRBV6-1 to TRBJ2-7; TRBD1 agrees at 8 bases. The CDR3 sequence is CASTRGLGNEQYF. For the CDR3, the DNA is TGTGCCAGCACCAGGGGGCTTGGGAACGAGCAGTACTTC.